Reported below is one TCR beta chain. These data come from a study of blood T cell repertoires in COVID-19. Clones were sequenced by immunoSEQ multiplex PCR, and TCRdb holds only the in-frame ones, with some missing. The sample carries about 290,000 clones, about 90% recorded once. J lost 0 bases, V lost 6 bases, and 10 bases had no gene match. The CDR3 has 18 amino acids. Germline V CDR1 and CDR2: SGHNT, YYREEE (reference sequence). V gene TRBV5-4 combines with J gene TRBJ2-1, with 12 nucleotides matching TRBD2. The sequenced sample consisted of peripheral blood. The origin of this receptor is a woman aged 25 to 39 with COVID-19, enrolled during active disease. The CDR3 here is CASTKGLAGSSSYNEQFF. The DNA of the CDR3 is TGTGCCAGCACCAAGGGACTAGCGGGTTCGAGCTCCTACAATGAGCAGTTCTTC.